These 18 T cell receptor beta chains came from one sample sequenced in a study of OX40 agonist ivuxolimab in advanced cancers. Sequenced by immunoSEQ multiplex PCR; TCRdb stores in-frame clones only, minus some. The sample yields around 30,000 clones, approximately 91% seen once. Sequenced material: CD4+ or CD8+ T cells sorted from blood, taken in a trial of the OX40 agonist ivuxolimab. The receptors shown here come from an adult with an advanced solid tumor such as melanoma, head and neck, liver or kidney cancer.

The chain carries TRBV2 and TRBJ1-1; no clear D gene. Trimming pared 2 bases from V and 1 base from J, leaving 8 bases between. The germline V gene encodes CDR1 SNHLY and CDR2 FYNNEI. The CDR3 is 14 residues long. The CDR3 DNA is TGTGCCAGCAGTGAACGGTCTGAGAACACTGAAGCTTTCTTT. Translation: CASSERSENTEAFF.

This clone was recorded only once. This chain joins TRBV9 and TRBJ2-7, with 10 positions matching TRBD2. The CDR3 sequence is 15 residues long. V lost 0 bases, J lost 2 bases, and 2 bases stayed unmatched. CDR1 is SGDLS, CDR2 YYNGEE, per germline. The DNA for the CDR3 is TGTGCCAGCAGCGTAGGGACTAGCGGCCCCTACGAGCAGTACTTC. Translating gives CASSVGTSGPYEQYF.

The chain uses TRBV27 and TRBJ2-7; either TRBD1 or TRBD2 may fit D (5 bases each). The CDR3 loop spans 12 amino acids. Trimming took off 8 bases at V and 6 bases at J, with 14 bases between the two ends. The V gene's germline CDR1 is MNHEY and CDR2 SMNVEV (reference sequence). The chain's CDR3 is CASGAGTSEQYF. CDR3 bases: TGTGCCAGCGGGGCCGGGACGAGCGAGCAGTACTTC.

The chain combines TRBV7-2 with TRBJ2-3, with TRBD2 matching over 15 bases. This CDR3 comprises 17 residues. V shed 3 bases and J 5 bases; nucleotides not matched to a gene: 6. Germline loops: CDR1 SGHTA, CDR2 FQGNSA. The chain's CDR3 is CASSFPGLAGGKDTQYF. CDR3 nucleotide sequence: TGTGCCAGCAGCTTTCCGGGACTAGCGGGAGGTAAAGATACGCAGTATTTT.

The rearrangement uses TRBV10-3 and TRBJ2-1, with D tentatively TRBD1 or TRBD2 (6 bases each). Germline V CDR1 and CDR2: ENHRY, SYGVKD. The CDR3 covers 16 residues. The V end lost 2 bases, the J end lost 0 bases, and 11 bases lay between the germline ends. The CDR3 nucleotides are TGTGCCATCAGTGAGAGGGGGGATTTCTCCTACAATGAGCAGTTCTTC. This translates into CAISERGDFSYNEQFF.

The chain is built from TRBV19 and TRBJ1-5; weak D call: TRBD1 (5 bases). The germline V gene has CDR1 LNHDA and CDR2 SQIVND (reference sequence). There are 17 residues in the CDR3. Trimming pared 5 bases from V and 5 bases from J, leaving 22 bases between. This CDR3 reads CASSWVRGDPSDQPQHF. CDR3 bases: TGTGCCAGTAGTTGGGTTAGAGGGGACCCTTCCGATCAGCCCCAGCATTTT.

V is TRBV23-1 and J is TRBJ2-1; TRBD2 might be the D (5 bases). TRBV23-1 is an ORF, with its function uncertain. V was shortened by 0 bases and J by 10 bases, with 7 bases between the two germline ends. CDR3 length: 12 residues. CDR3 nucleotides: TGCGCCAGCAGTCAATCTTCGGGGGAGCAGTTCTTC. Protein product: CASSQSSGEQFF.

The chain carries TRBV5-6 and TRBJ2-5; the D call may be TRBD1 or TRBD2 (5 bases each). The V gene lost 2 bases and the J gene lost 3 bases, with 11 bases spanning the gap. CDR1 SGHDT and CDR2 YYEEEE come from the germline V gene. The CDR3 runs 14 residues. CDR3 amino acids: CASSFSLGEETQYF. As DNA, the CDR3 is TGTGCCAGCAGCTTTTCTCTGGGGGAAGAGACCCAGTACTTC.

The rearrangement links TRBV10-1 to TRBJ2-7; either TRBD1 or TRBD2 may fit D (5 bases each). The V and J ends lost 3 bases and 6 bases respectively, with 12 bases between them. CDR3 length: 13 residues. Germline loops: CDR1 WNHNN, CDR2 SYGVQD (reference sequence). The CDR3 DNA reads TGCGCCAGCAGTGACCGGGGCCTACGCGAGCAGTACTTC. Protein: CASSDRGLREQYF.

This clone has only one observation. The rearrangement joins TRBV7-8 to TRBJ2-1, with TRBD2 as a possible D gene (7 bases). The length of the CDR3 is 15 residues. Trimming took 5 bases from V and 8 from J, leaving 19 bases between them. Germline assignment: CDR1 SGHVS and CDR2 FQNEAQ. CDR3: CASSVQRGGGDEQFF. DNA for the CDR3: TGTGCCAGCAGCGTACAGAGGGGGGGTGGTGATGAGCAGTTCTTC.

V is TRBV5-1 and J is TRBJ2-1, with a weak D call TRBD2 (5 bases). CDR3 size: 15 residues. Germline CDR1 and CDR2: SGHRS and YFSETQ. Trimming took off 3 bases at V and 2 bases at J, with 12 bases between the two ends. CDR3 residues: CASSSPVTTYNEQFF. CDR3 bases: TGCGCCAGCAGCTCCCCCGTGACTACCTACAATGAGCAGTTCTTC.

The rearrangement links TRBV6-1 to TRBJ2-1, with D perhaps TRBD2 (6 bases). From germline, CDR1 is MNHNS and CDR2 SASEGT. V lost 7 bases and J 0 bases, leaving 13 bases between the germline ends. This CDR3 is built from 15 residues. Here the CDR3 DNA reads TGTGCCAGCACCAAGTGGGGGGACTCCTACAATGAGCAGTTCTTC. Its protein product is CASTKWGDSYNEQFF.

In its sample, this clone ranks as medium-sized. This chain connects TRBV11-2 to TRBJ2-7; 8 bases are a match to TRBD2. V dropped 5 bases and J dropped 2; count of bases not matched to a gene: 8. Looked up from germline, CDR1 is SGHAT and CDR2 is FQNNGV. The CDR3 consists of 15 residues. This CDR3 is CASSRPGTRAYEQYF. Written as DNA, the CDR3 is TGTGCCAGCAGCCGCCCCGGGACTAGGGCCTACGAGCAGTACTTC.

This clone was seen only once. The rearrangement links TRBV30 to TRBJ1-1; no clear D. Germline V lookup: CDR1 GTSNPN, CDR2 SVGIG (reference sequence). This CDR3 spans 13 amino acids. Trimming removed 0 bases at V and 1 base at J, with 6 bases between. The CDR3 DNA reads as TGTGCCTGGAGTGTACTGGGGAACACTGAAGCTTTCTTT. Its protein product is CAWSVLGNTEAFF.

This chain links TRBV7-9 with TRBJ2-7, with TRBD2 as a possible D gene (5 bases). The CDR3 is made up of 14 amino acids. Germline V CDR1 and CDR2: SEHNR, FQNEAQ (reference sequence). Trimming shortened V by 10 bases and J by 2 bases, and 18 bases separated the two germline ends. CDR3: CATTGNKATYEQYF. The CDR3 DNA reads as TGTGCCACCACGGGAAACAAGGCCACCTACGAGCAGTACTTC.

The chain is built from TRBV19 and TRBJ2-2; perhaps TRBD1 as D (5 bases). Germline-derived CDR1 and CDR2 are LNHDA and SQIVND (reference sequence). Trimming took off 6 bases at V and 0 bases at J, with 11 bases between the two ends. This CDR3 region has 15 residues. CDR3 DNA sequence: TGTGCCAGTAGCCTATGGACAACGAACACCGGGGAGCTGTTTTTT. As protein: CASSLWTTNTGELFF.

The chain links TRBV19 to TRBJ2-1; 8 bases match TRBD2. The V gene's germline CDR1 is LNHDA and CDR2 SQIVND (reference sequence). V dropped 6 bases and J dropped 7; count of bases not matched to a gene: 11. The CDR3 runs 15 residues. The chain's CDR3 is CASRWSGGASNEQFF. DNA of the CDR3: TGTGCCAGTAGATGGAGCGGGGGTGCCTCTAATGAGCAGTTCTTC.

This chain joins TRBV28 and TRBJ1-1, with D tentatively TRBD1 (6 bases). The ends were cut back, 4 bases at V and 1 base at J, with 16 bases in the middle. The CDR3 spans 16 residues. CDR1 MDHEN and CDR2 SYDVKM come from the germline V gene. Here the CDR3 reads CASSSTHLTGNTEAFF. CDR3 nucleotide sequence: TGTGCCAGCAGTTCCACGCACTTGACAGGGAACACTGAAGCTTTCTTT.